This TCR beta chain was sequenced for a study of PD-1 blockade in classical Hodgkin lymphoma. On the study more broadly: Intravenous delivery of nivolumab at 3 mg/kg to patients occurred every 2 weeks.

Produced via immunoSEQ multiplex PCR; TCRdb's table is partial and in-frame only. The table has 50,000 to 65,000 clones, around 93% seen once. Turning to this clone: Its target is not known.

CDR3 length equals 15 residues. V was pared by 6 bases and J by 2 bases, with 15 bases between. Per the germline V gene, CDR1 is MNHEY and CDR2 is SMNVEV (reference sequence). Study conclusions and caveats: Baseline TCR diversity was reportedly lower in newly diagnosed patients than in healthy donors. It was reported as lower still in relapsed/refractory patients. By C4D1 there was a significant rise in CD4+ TCR diversity but not in CD8+ TCR diversity.

Autologous stem cell transplantation was followed by relapse in every patient, and brentuximab vedotin exposure varied. This receptor was identified in a human donor with classical Hodgkin lymphoma. The chain joins TRBV27 to TRBJ2-3, with D perhaps matching TRBD2 (6 bases). Here the sequenced sample was peripheral blood mononuclear cells (PBMCs), taken before the second cycle of nivolumab. The CDR3 loop reads CASRALGSHTDTQYF. The DNA for the CDR3 is TGTGCCAGCAGGGCACTCGGGAGTCACACAGATACGCAGTATTTT.